This TCR beta chain was identified during a study of blood T cell repertoires in COVID-19. Before being deemed recovered, Cohort 3 donors had two negative PCRs, clearance, or symptom resolution. Data came from immunoSEQ multiplex PCR; TCRdb stores just in-frame clones and leaves some out. This sample has roughly 330,000 clones; approximately 89% occur once, and the top ten carry less than 6%. Germline V gene data show CDR1 as LNHDA and CDR2 as SQIVND (reference sequence). The ends were cut back, 5 bases at V and 2 bases at J, with 12 bases in the middle. CDR3 size: 14 residues. Sequencing input: PBMCs or T cells enriched from blood (not recorded which). The clonotype originates from a young woman who had recovered from COVID-19. The rearrangement joins TRBV19 to TRBJ1-2; D is perhaps TRBD1 (6 bases). CDR3 DNA sequence: TGTGCCAGTAGTTCCAGACAGGTGAACTATGGCTACACCTTC. Its protein is CASSSRQVNYGYTF.